Shown below are 28 T cell receptor beta chains from a single sample sequenced in a study of response to subunit inactivated influenza vaccine. TCRdb ran MiXCR on the RT-PCR reads and lists one entry per CDR3 protein. Among 530,000 or so distinct CDR3 sequences, 10% to 15% were seen once, and the ten largest hold roughly a tenth. Sequencing was performed on PBMCs from blood, taken on the day of vaccination. The receptors were gathered from a man in his forties or fifties who received an inactivated influenza vaccine.

The chain carries TRBV12-3 or TRBV12-4 and TRBJ1-2; D is ambiguous. The CDR3 is 12 residues long. Trimming pared 2 bases from V and 4 bases from J, leaving 5 bases between. CDR3 loop: CASSLTLYGYTF. CDR3 DNA sequence: TGTGCCAGCAGTTTAACCCTCTATGGCTACACCTTC.

The table lists this clonotype with many counts. This rearrangement joins TRBV5-1 to TRBJ2-7; D is uncertain. Trimming left V 1 base short and J 3 bases short, with 8 bases between. Germline V gene lookup returns CDR1 SGHRS and CDR2 YFSETQ. The CDR3 sequence is 13 residues long. Here the CDR3 reads CASSLTRNYEQYF. The DNA for the CDR3 is TGCGCCAGCAGCTTGACACGGAACTACGAGCAGTACTTC.

The J gene is TRBJ1-2, the V gene TRBV6-1; 8 bases align to TRBD1. This CDR3 comprises 13 residues. Trimming removed 9 bases from V and 6 bases from J; junction bases left unmatched: 9. Germline V gene sequence: CDR1 MNHNS, CDR2 SASEGT. Here the CDR3 reads CARKGQEVDGYTF. For the CDR3, the DNA is TGTGCCAGAAAGGGACAGGAGGTGGATGGCTACACCTTC.

This clonotype appeared a few times. The chain's CDR3 is CASSGQGLSTEAFF. The CDR3, as DNA: TGTGCCAGCAGTGGACAGGGTTTAAGCACTGAAGCTTTCTTT. The V gene is TRBV25-1, the J gene TRBJ1-1; 7 nucleotides align to TRBD1. The CDR3 has 14 amino acids. V was clipped by 4 bases and J by 4 bases; unmatched bases: 6. Germline V gives CDR1 MGHDK, CDR2 SYGVNS.

There are a few counts of this clonotype. The V gene is TRBV29-1, the J gene TRBJ2-7; the match to TRBD2 covers 12 bases. The CDR3 totals 15 residues. Germline V gene data show CDR1 as SQVTM and CDR2 as ANQGSEA. V lost 4 bases and J lost 7; bases outside the gene matches: 11. The CDR3 region has the DNA TGCAGCGTTGCTTTCGGGACTAGCGGGCGGGTTGAGCAGTACTTC. It yields the protein CSVAFGTSGRVEQYF.

The table lists this clonotype with a few counts. The chain carries TRBV15 and TRBJ1-1; a possible D gene is TRBD1 (6 bases). V was trimmed by 4 bases and J by 0 bases, leaving 9 bases between them. Germline V gene sequence: CDR1 LNHNV, CDR2 YYDKDF (reference sequence). This CDR3 contains 14 residues. CDR3 in amino acids: CATSNRAVNTEAFF. The CDR3 region has the DNA TGTGCCACCAGCAACAGGGCAGTGAACACTGAAGCTTTCTTT.

V and J are TRBV5-5 and TRBJ1-6; a weak D match, TRBD1 (5 bases). The CDR3 length is 14 residues. CDR1 is SGHKS and CDR2 is YYEKEE in the germline V gene (reference sequence). Here the CDR3 reads CASRGTPDNSPLHF. In DNA form, the CDR3 reads TGTGCATCACGGGGGACTCCCGATAATTCACCCCTCCACTTT.

The genes are TRBV6-5 and TRBJ2-5; TRBD1 matches at 7 bases. Trimming cost V 2 bases and J 0 bases; bases outside gene matches: 3. The CDR3 sequence is 15 residues long. The germline V gene has CDR1 MNHEY and CDR2 SVGAGI. CDR3 sequence reads: CASSYTGTDQETQYF. The CDR3 DNA reads as TGTGCCAGCAGTTACACCGGGACAGACCAAGAGACCCAGTACTTC.

This clonotype was seen more than once but under ten times. The chain links TRBV28 to TRBJ2-2, with 10 bases identical to TRBD1. The CDR3 contains 15 residues. V trimming: 6 bases; J trimming: 5 bases; junction bases outside the gene matches: 6. CDR1 is MDHEN and CDR2 is SYDVKM in the germline V gene. CDR3 loop: CASRTGGRKTGELFF. Written as DNA, the CDR3 is TGTGCCAGCAGGACAGGGGGCCGAAAAACCGGGGAGCTGTTTTTT.

The sample holds a few counts of this clonotype. The chain has TRBV6-5 and TRBJ1-1; TRBD1 agrees at 10 bases. V gave up 5 bases and J gave up 0 bases; unmatched junction bases: 9. The CDR3 loop spans 17 amino acids. In germline, CDR1 is MNHEY, CDR2 SVGAGI. CDR3 DNA sequence: TGTGCCAGCAGTCACGGACAGGGGGACCCCATGAACACTGAAGCTTTCTTT. Amino acid sequence: CASSHGQGDPMNTEAFF.

On this clonotype: One junction end does not reproduce the germline sequence, and a read error may be involved. The rearrangement joins TRBV7-6 to TRBJ2-5; D possibly corresponds to TRBD2 (6 bases). The CDR3 runs 14 residues. Germline CDR1 SGHVS, CDR2 FNYEAQ. In DNA, the CDR3 is TGTGCCAGCTGCTTCGCGGGATCTGCGGAGACCCAGTACTTC. Translated: CASCFAGSAETQYF. Together with reference TRBV7-6 and TRBJ2-5, the CDR3 gives the full variable domain: GAGVSQSPRYKVTKRGQDVALRCDPISGHVSLYWYRQALGQGPEFLTYFNYEAQQDKSGLPNDRFSAERPEGSISTLTIQRTEQRDSAMYRCASCFAGSAETQYFGPGTRLLVL.

This chain connects TRBV25-1 to TRBJ2-5; D possibly corresponds to TRBD2 (7 bases). V was pared by 10 bases and J by 1 base, with 19 bases between. This CDR3 comprises 15 residues. The germline CDR1 and CDR2 sequences are MGHDK and SYGVNS. CDR3 sequence reads: CATRGAGAFQETQYF. The CDR3 DNA reads TGTGCCACACGGGGGGCAGGGGCTTTCCAAGAGACCCAGTACTTC.

This chain connects TRBV7-8 to TRBJ2-5, with a possible D match to TRBD1 (6 bases). V was shortened by 4 bases and J by 4 bases, with 22 bases between the two germline ends. CDR3 length: 17 amino acids. Germline values: CDR1 SGHVS, CDR2 FQNEAQ. CDR3 bases: TGTGCCAGCAGCTCATATTCCGGGACACCGAACCGAGAGACCCAGTACTTC. This gives the protein CASSSYSGTPNRETQYF.

The chain combines TRBV18 with TRBJ2-1, with 10 bases matching TRBD1. Trimming at V came to 1 base and at J to 3 bases, leaving 3 bases not matched to a gene. This CDR3 is built from 16 residues. The germline V gene encodes CDR1 KGHSH and CDR2 LQKENI. DNA for the CDR3: TGTGCCAGCTCACCACGGACAGGGGGGTTCTACAATGAGCAGTTCTTC. Translating it yields CASSPRTGGFYNEQFF. The full variable domain, rest sourced from reference TRBV18 and TRBJ2-1, is NAGVMQNPRHLVRRRGQEARLRCSPMKGHSHVYWYRQLPEEGLKFMVYLQKENIIDESGMPKERFSAEFPKEGPSILRIQQVVRGDSAAYFCASSPRTGGFYNEQFFGPGTRLTVL.

The chain couples TRBV12-3 or TRBV12-4 to TRBJ1-1; no definite D call. The germline V and J ends were trimmed by 10 bases and 1 base, with 10 bases remaining between them. This CDR3 contains 12 residues. CDR3 residues: CAIGLTNTEAFF. Written as DNA, the CDR3 is TGTGCCATTGGACTGACGAACACTGAAGCTTTCTTT.

This clonotype was found a few times. The rearrangement uses TRBV5-4 and TRBJ1-5; TRBD1 matches at 7 bases. Losses at the gene ends were 5 bases for V and 6 bases for J; bases not matched to a gene: 14. The CDR3 is 16 amino acids. The germline V gene encodes CDR1 SGHNT and CDR2 YYREEE (reference sequence). For the CDR3, the DNA is TGTGCCAGCAGGCGTACAGGGGATCCCGATGGTCAGCCCCAGCATTTT. Translation gives CASRRTGDPDGQPQHF.

This clonotype was seen at least ten times. V is TRBV9 and J is TRBJ2-7; D unresolved. The CDR3 is made up of 14 amino acids. The ends were cut back, 0 bases at V and 0 bases at J, with 7 bases in the middle. Germline lookup yields CDR1 SGDLS and CDR2 YYNGEE. The CDR3 region has the DNA TGTGCCAGCAGCGTAGATCTCATCTCCTACGAGCAGTACTTC. It encodes CASSVDLISYEQYF.

The chain joins TRBV18 to TRBJ2-1; a weak D match, TRBD1 (6 bases). Deletions cut 8 bases from V and 6 bases from J, with 11 bases between. This CDR3 has 12 residues. CDR1 and CDR2 from the germline V gene are KGHSH and LQKENI. The CDR3 nucleotides are TGTGCCAGCCAATCCAGGGGCAATGAGCAGTTCTTC. It specifies CASQSRGNEQFF.

This clonotype was counted only a few times. This CDR3 is CAVGQGTQETQYF. The CDR3 nucleotides read TGTGCCGTAGGGCAGGGGACCCAAGAGACCCAGTACTTC. The gene calls are TRBV6-6 and TRBJ2-5; D possibly corresponds to TRBD1 (6 bases). The CDR3 sequence is 13 residues long. Trimming removed 11 bases at V and 1 base at J, with 14 bases between. The germline V gene has CDR1 MNHNY and CDR2 SVGAGI (reference sequence).

The chain couples TRBV20-1 to TRBJ2-3; 8 nucleotides line up with TRBD2. CDR3 size: 14 residues. V lost 2 bases to trimming and J lost 1 base; unmatched junction nucleotides: 2. Per germline, CDR1 DFQATT and CDR2 SNEGSKA (reference sequence). The CDR3 loop reads CSARTSGRTDTQYF. The DNA of the CDR3 is TGCAGTGCTAGAACTAGCGGCCGCACAGATACGCAGTATTTT.

The chain couples TRBV20-1 to TRBJ1-2; TRBD1 matches at 8 bases. Trimming took 4 bases from V and 4 from J; bases not matched to a gene: 5. CDR1 and CDR2 (germline): DFQATT, SNEGSKA (reference sequence). This CDR3 comprises 13 residues. The DNA of the CDR3 is TGCAGTGCTACCCCACAGGGGGTCTATGGCTACACCTTC. Its protein is CSATPQGVYGYTF.

This clonotype was counted between two and nine times. The J gene is TRBJ2-3, the V gene TRBV6-2 or TRBV6-3, with 11 bases identical to TRBD1. From germline, CDR1 is MNHEY and CDR2 SVGEGT. This CDR3 is built from 16 residues. The J segment lost 3 bases and the V segment lost 1 base, leaving 3 bases of the junction unmatched. As DNA, the CDR3 is TGTGCCAGCAGTTACTTCGGGACAGGGGGAACAGATACGCAGTATTTT. It yields the protein CASSYFGTGGTDTQYF.

This chain joins TRBV29-1 and TRBJ2-1; possible D gene TRBD2, 5 bases. Germline lookup yields CDR1 SQVTM and CDR2 ANQGSEA. The CDR3 covers 14 residues. The CDR3 DNA reads TGCAGTTTAAAGGCCCGGGGAATCCACAATGAGCAGTTCTTC. It yields the protein CSLKARGIHNEQFF.

This clonotype has a handful of counts. The chain combines TRBV20-1 with TRBJ2-3, with D perhaps matching TRBD1 (6 bases). Trimming pared 8 bases from V and 2 bases from J, leaving 17 bases between. From germline, CDR1 is DFQATT and CDR2 SNEGSKA (reference sequence). The CDR3 spans 14 residues. CDR3 bases: TGCAGTCCCAGGGGCAGAGCTCCCACAGATACGCAGTATTTT. As protein: CSPRGRAPTDTQYF.

This clonotype was seen repeatedly, ten times or more. V gene TRBV4-3 combines with J gene TRBJ2-7, with TRBD2 matching over 9 bases. Trimming removed 4 bases from V and 0 bases from J; junction bases left unmatched: 7. The CDR3 consists of 16 residues. The germline CDR1 and CDR2 sequences are LGHNA and YSLEER. CDR3 protein: CASSLAAGGPSYEQYF. The CDR3 nucleotides read TGCGCCAGCAGCCTAGCGGCGGGGGGGCCCTCCTACGAGCAGTACTTC.

The DNA of the CDR3 is TGCGCCAGCAGCCAACCTCGGCAGACCTACGAGCAGTACTTC. Its translation is CASSQPRQTYEQYF. V is TRBV4-1 and J is TRBJ2-7; D call uncertain. V lost 2 bases and J 2 bases, leaving 10 bases between the germline ends. The CDR3 sequence is 14 residues long. From germline, CDR1 is MGHRA and CDR2 YSYEKL.

Many counts were recorded for this clonotype. The chain uses TRBV6-6 and TRBJ2-3; no reliable D call. V lost 4 bases to trimming and J lost 2 bases, with 7 bases between them. Germline V gene data show CDR1 as MNHNY and CDR2 as SVGAGI (reference sequence). This CDR3 is built from 13 residues. The CDR3 DNA sequence: TGTGCCAGCAGTTTCCGTTACACAGATACGCAGTATTTT. This encodes CASSFRYTDTQYF.

This clonotype appeared a few times. This chain joins TRBV10-3 and TRBJ1-6, with D unresolved. There are 13 residues in the CDR3. Looked up from germline, CDR1 is ENHRY and CDR2 is SYGVKD. The ends were cut back, 4 bases at V and 8 bases at J, with 9 bases in the middle. CDR3 loop: CAISVGFDSPLHF. CDR3 bases: TGTGCCATCAGTGTAGGGTTCGATTCACCCCTCCACTTT.